This passage covers 23 T cell receptor beta chains from one sample sequenced in a study of T cells in Graves' hyperthyroidism and ophthalmopathy. The CDR3 regions of TCR beta were amplified from RNA transcripts. Primed by the HTBI set, a first-round RT-PCR was run on the TCR CDR3. TCRdb re-called the multiplex PCR reads through MiXCR, storing one row per CDR3 protein. The data contain hundreds of thousands of distinct CDR3 sequences, 15% to 20% of them seen just once; the ten biggest clones take up over 15%. The sample consisted of blood. The source is a woman aged 50 to 65 with Graves' hyperthyroidism that later progressed to Graves' ophthalmopathy.

This clonotype came up many times. The genes are TRBV3-1 and TRBJ1-1; a possible D gene is TRBD1 (6 bases). Germline V gene sequence: CDR1 LGHDT, CDR2 YNNKEL (reference sequence). V lost 0 bases and J lost 0, with 8 bases in between. CDR3 size: 15 residues. Written as DNA, the CDR3 is TGTGCCAGCAGCCAAGAGGACAGCATGAACACTGAAGCTTTCTTT. Translating it yields CASSQEDSMNTEAFF.

This clonotype was seen ten or more times. The chain combines TRBV30 with TRBJ1-1; D is unclear. V lost 3 bases and J 1 base, leaving 3 bases between the germline ends. CDR3 length equals 11 residues. The germline gives CDR1 GTSNPN, CDR2 SVGIG (reference sequence). This chain's CDR3 is CAWRENTEAFF. The CDR3 region has the DNA TGTGCCTGGAGGGAGAACACTGAAGCTTTCTTT.

The rearrangement joins TRBV7-7 to TRBJ1-5; D call uncertain. This CDR3 is 13 amino acids long. CDR1 is SSHAT, CDR2 FNYEAQ, per germline (reference sequence). This chain's CDR3 is CAGSLDSNQPQHF. The CDR3 DNA follows: TGTGCTGGCAGCTTAGATAGCAATCAGCCCCAGCATTTT.

This clonotype was observed at least ten times. The chain joins TRBV7-6 to TRBJ1-1; no definite D call. Trimming took off 3 bases at V and 8 bases at J, with 13 bases between the two ends. Germline-derived CDR1 and CDR2 are SGHVS and FNYEAQ. This CDR3 has 13 residues. CDR3 DNA sequence: TGTGCCAGCAGCTTCCTCCGGGATCCAGAAGCTTTCTTT. This codes for CASSFLRDPEAFF. Together with reference TRBV7-6 and TRBJ1-1, the CDR3 gives the full variable domain: GAGVSQSPRYKVTKRGQDVALRCDPISGHVSLYWYRQALGQGPEFLTYFNYEAQQDKSGLPNDRFSAERPEGSISTLTIQRTEQRDSAMYRCASSFLRDPEAFFGQGTRLTVV.

DNA for the CDR3: TGTGCCAGCAGTTACAACCGGGACAGCCTCTACGAGCAGTACTTC. Translated: CASSYNRDSLYEQYF. The chain employs TRBV6-5 and TRBJ2-7, with TRBD1 matching over 7 bases. CDR1 is MNHEY and CDR2 is SVGAGI in the germline V gene. Losses at the gene ends were 2 bases for V and 3 bases for J; bases not matched to a gene: 7. This CDR3 contains 15 residues.

The chain combines TRBV20-1 with TRBJ1-5, with 7 bases matching TRBD1. CDR3 length: 13 residues. The germline V gene has CDR1 DFQATT and CDR2 SNEGSKA (reference sequence). Trimming took 4 bases from V and 2 from J; bases not matched to a gene: 2. CDR3 region: CSANRGGNQPQHF. As DNA, the CDR3 is TGCAGTGCTAACAGGGGTGGCAATCAGCCCCAGCATTTT.

This clonotype has a count of ten or more. The rearrangement uses TRBV5-1 and TRBJ2-1, with 9 bases aligning to TRBD1. J was trimmed by 8 bases and V by 1 base; bases with no gene match: 7. This CDR3 has 15 residues. The germline gives CDR1 SGHRS, CDR2 YFSETQ. The CDR3 DNA reads as TGCGCCAGCAGCTTGCAGGGACAGGGCTTTGATGAGCAGTTCTTC. Translation: CASSLQGQGFDEQFF.

In its sample, this clonotype was seen a few times. The rearrangement uses TRBV7-9 and TRBJ2-2, with D possibly matching TRBD1 (5 bases). The CDR3 runs 14 residues. The germline CDR1 and CDR2 sequences are SEHNR and FQNEAQ (reference sequence). Trimming stripped 4 bases from V and 2 bases from J, with 8 bases between. The CDR3 protein is CASSSGHNTGELFF. Here the CDR3 DNA reads TGTGCCAGCAGCTCAGGGCATAACACCGGGGAGCTGTTTTTT.

The chain links TRBV6-1 to TRBJ2-3; D possibly matches TRBD1 or TRBD2 (6 bases each). Germline lookup yields CDR1 MNHNS and CDR2 SASEGT. The CDR3 consists of 16 residues. Deletions cut 6 bases from V and 3 bases from J, with 19 bases between. CDR3 sequence: CASSGDPGGPTDTQYF. CDR3 nucleotides: TGTGCCAGCAGCGGGGATCCCGGGGGCCCAACAGATACGCAGTATTTT.

This clonotype was picked up many times. The chain recombines TRBV6-1 with TRBJ1-5; D possibly corresponds to TRBD1 (5 bases). Germline values: CDR1 MNHNS, CDR2 SASEGT. The CDR3 has 14 amino acids. The V gene lost 5 bases and the J gene lost 5 bases, with 13 bases spanning the gap. The chain's CDR3 is CASSTGTDDQPQHF. CDR3 DNA: TGTGCCAGCAGTACCGGGACGGACGATCAGCCCCAGCATTTT.

The gene calls are TRBV25-1 and TRBJ2-5; D uncertain. The V end lost 0 bases, the J end lost 2 bases, and 10 bases lay between the germline ends. The germline V gene has CDR1 MGHDK and CDR2 SYGVNS. CDR3 length: 15 amino acids. The CDR3 protein is CASSEYMAKQETQYF. CDR3 nucleotides: TGTGCCAGCAGTGAATACATGGCAAAGCAAGAGACCCAGTACTTC.

The chain couples TRBV28 to TRBJ2-3; D is perhaps TRBD2 (6 bases). V was cut by 6 bases and J by 3 bases, with 16 bases left in between. This CDR3 is built from 15 residues. CDR1 MDHEN and CDR2 SYDVKM come from the germline V gene. The CDR3 spells CASSPVTGRTDTQYF. In DNA, the CDR3 is TGTGCCAGCAGCCCCGTCACCGGGAGAACAGATACGCAGTATTTT.

This clonotype occurred many times. The genes are TRBV12-3 or TRBV12-4 and TRBJ2-1; D is undetermined. CDR3 length: 15 residues. The V and J ends lost 3 bases and 0 bases respectively, with 9 bases between them. The CDR3 sequence: CASSFPVSSYNEQFF. CDR3 in DNA: TGTGCCAGCAGTTTCCCCGTGAGCTCCTACAATGAGCAGTTCTTC.

This clonotype has at least ten counts. V is TRBV20-1 and J is TRBJ1-3; D gene unclear. This CDR3 is 14 amino acids long. V was pared by 3 bases and J by 0 bases, with 9 bases between. Germline V gene lookup returns CDR1 DFQATT and CDR2 SNEGSKA (reference sequence). CDR3 loop: CSASVVGSGNTIYF. In DNA form, the CDR3 reads TGCAGTGCTAGTGTCGTGGGCTCTGGAAACACCATATATTTT.

CDR3 amino acids: CATSTEAFF. The DNA of the CDR3 is TGTGCCACTAGCACTGAAGCTTTCTTT. The chain uses TRBV6-1 and TRBJ1-1; D remains ambiguous. V lost 10 bases and J 4 bases, leaving 4 bases between the germline ends. The V gene's germline CDR1 is MNHNS and CDR2 SASEGT. The CDR3 has 9 amino acids.

J is TRBJ1-1 and V is TRBV19; D not certain. The CDR3 loop spans 11 amino acids. Germline loops: CDR1 LNHDA, CDR2 SQIVND (reference sequence). The ends were cut back, 7 bases at V and 3 bases at J, with 6 bases in the middle. CDR3 residues: CASTLYTEAFF. As DNA, the CDR3 is TGTGCCAGTACTTTATACACTGAAGCTTTCTTT.

This clonotype was seen a few times. The chain employs TRBV6-1 and TRBJ1-5; D unclear. Trimming removed 6 bases from V and 6 bases from J, with 15 bases in between. From germline, CDR1 is MNHNS and CDR2 SASEGT. The CDR3 has 14 residues. CDR3 nucleotide sequence: TGTGCCAGCAGACACAGTCGGGAAGCTCAGCCCCAGCATTTT. Its translation: CASRHSREAQPQHF.

The chain couples TRBV6-2 or TRBV6-3 to TRBJ2-5; D is ambiguous. The V end was cut by 0 bases, the J end by 0 bases, with 2 bases between. Per the germline V gene, CDR1 is MNHEY and CDR2 is SVGEGT. The CDR3 is 13 amino acids. CDR3 DNA: TGTGCCAGCAGTTACTCCGACCAAGAGACCCAGTACTTC. This codes for CASSYSDQETQYF.

This clonotype was found many times. The rearrangement joins TRBV18 to TRBJ2-3; D uncertain. This CDR3 region has 15 residues. V was clipped by 3 bases and J by 1 base, with 11 bases between them. The germline gives CDR1 KGHSH, CDR2 LQKENI. CDR3 nucleotides: TGTGCCAGCTCACCGCCACAAGGTCGCACAGATACGCAGTATTTT. Its translation is CASSPPQGRTDTQYF.

V gene TRBV19 combines with J gene TRBJ2-2; TRBD1 is a possible D gene (5 bases). The V and J ends lost 7 bases and 0 bases respectively, with 9 bases between them. The CDR3 totals 14 residues. Germline-derived CDR1 and CDR2 are LNHDA and SQIVND (reference sequence). As DNA, the CDR3 is TGTGCCAGTAAACGACAGACGAACACCGGGGAGCTGTTTTTT. Translating it yields CASKRQTNTGELFF.

In this sample, this clonotype turned up many times. J is TRBJ2-5 and V is TRBV6-1; 8 bases map to TRBD1. V gave up 5 bases and J gave up 5 bases; unmatched junction bases: 10. CDR1 is MNHNS, CDR2 SASEGT, per germline. The CDR3 consists of 15 residues. The CDR3 bases are TGTGCCAGCAGTAACCCAGGGGGCGCAAAGGAGACCCAGTACTTC. It yields the protein CASSNPGGAKETQYF.

This clonotype was seen more than once but under ten times. CDR3 sequence (DNA): TGTGCCAGCAGCTTAGCCTCGGGGAGGGAAAAACTGTTTTTT. Translating gives CASSLASGREKLFF. V and J are TRBV7-8 and TRBJ1-4, with D unresolved. Germline values: CDR1 SGHVS, CDR2 FQNEAQ. V lost 0 bases to trimming and J lost 8 bases, with 10 bases between them. This CDR3 has 14 residues.

The chain carries TRBV5-1 and TRBJ1-2; 9 nucleotides align to TRBD1. The CDR3 is made up of 16 amino acids. Per the germline V gene, CDR1 is SGHRS and CDR2 is YFSETQ. Trimming cost V 0 bases and J 5 bases; bases outside gene matches: 8. The CDR3 sequence is CASSLVSGQGIYGYTF. The CDR3 DNA follows: TGCGCCAGCAGCTTGGTATCCGGACAGGGGATTTATGGCTACACCTTC.